This TCR beta chain emerged from a study of shared T cell receptors in the human thymus. Sequenced by immunoSEQ multiplex PCR; TCRdb stores in-frame clones only, minus some. The sample consists of around 340,000 clones, about 95% of them appearing once. This clone has just one count. V lost 0 bases, J lost 8 bases, and 12 bases stayed unmatched. There are 17 residues in the CDR3. Germline V gene data show CDR1 as SGHDN and CDR2 as FVKESK. Sequenced: thymocytes. The clonotype originates from a human donor. The V and J genes are TRBV14 and TRBJ2-1; the match to TRBD1 covers 8 bases. DNA for the CDR3: TGTGCCAGCAGCCAAGAACTCAGGGGGCCAACACACGATGAGCAGTTCTTC. The encoded protein is CASSQELRGPTHDEQFF.